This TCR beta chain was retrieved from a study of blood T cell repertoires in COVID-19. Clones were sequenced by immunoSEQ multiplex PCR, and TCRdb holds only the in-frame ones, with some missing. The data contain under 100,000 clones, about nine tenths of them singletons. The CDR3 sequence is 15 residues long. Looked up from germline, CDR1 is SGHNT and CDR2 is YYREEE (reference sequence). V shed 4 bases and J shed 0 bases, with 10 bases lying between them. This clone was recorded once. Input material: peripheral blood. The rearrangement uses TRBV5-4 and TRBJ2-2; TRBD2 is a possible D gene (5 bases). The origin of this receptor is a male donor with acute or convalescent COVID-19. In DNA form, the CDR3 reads TGTGCCAGCAGCAGGCCGGGAACGAACACCGGGGAGCTGTTTTTT. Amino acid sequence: CASSRPGTNTGELFF.